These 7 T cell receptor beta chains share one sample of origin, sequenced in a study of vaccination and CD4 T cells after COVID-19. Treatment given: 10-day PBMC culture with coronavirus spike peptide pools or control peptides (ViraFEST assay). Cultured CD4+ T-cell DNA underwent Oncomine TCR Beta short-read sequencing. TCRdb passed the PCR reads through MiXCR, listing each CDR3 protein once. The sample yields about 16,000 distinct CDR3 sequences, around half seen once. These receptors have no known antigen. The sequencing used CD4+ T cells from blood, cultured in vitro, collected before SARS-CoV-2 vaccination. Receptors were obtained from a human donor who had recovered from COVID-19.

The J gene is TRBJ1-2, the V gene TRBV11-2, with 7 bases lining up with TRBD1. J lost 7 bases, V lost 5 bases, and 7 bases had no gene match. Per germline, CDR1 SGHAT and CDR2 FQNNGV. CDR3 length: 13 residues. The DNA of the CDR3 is TGTGCCAGCAGCCTAAACAGGGGACGTGGCTACACCTTC. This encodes CASSLNRGRGYTF.

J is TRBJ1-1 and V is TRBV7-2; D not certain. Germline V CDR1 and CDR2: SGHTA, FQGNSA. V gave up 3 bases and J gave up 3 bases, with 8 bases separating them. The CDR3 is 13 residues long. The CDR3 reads CASSFAGDTEAFF. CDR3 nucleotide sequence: TGTGCCAGCAGCTTCGCAGGAGACACTGAAGCTTTCTTT.

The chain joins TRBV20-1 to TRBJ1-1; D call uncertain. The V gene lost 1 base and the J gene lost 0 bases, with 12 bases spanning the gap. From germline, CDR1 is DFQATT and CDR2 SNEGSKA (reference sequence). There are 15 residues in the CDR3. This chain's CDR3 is CSARVTKPLNTEAFF. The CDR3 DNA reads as TGCAGTGCTAGAGTGACGAAACCTTTGAACACTGAAGCTTTCTTT.

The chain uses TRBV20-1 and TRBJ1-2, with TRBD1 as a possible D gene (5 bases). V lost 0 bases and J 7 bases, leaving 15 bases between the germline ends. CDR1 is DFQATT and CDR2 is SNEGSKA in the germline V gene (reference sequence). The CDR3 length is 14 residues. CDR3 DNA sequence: TGCAGTGCTAGAGATTCGGCAGGGAGGGGTGGCTACACCTTC. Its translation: CSARDSAGRGGYTF.

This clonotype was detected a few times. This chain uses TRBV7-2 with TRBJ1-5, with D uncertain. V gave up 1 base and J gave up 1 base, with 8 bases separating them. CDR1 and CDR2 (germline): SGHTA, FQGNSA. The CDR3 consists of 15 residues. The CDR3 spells CASSLEVSSNQPQHF. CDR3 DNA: TGTGCCAGCAGCTTAGAAGTTTCGAGCAATCAGCCCCAGCATTTT.

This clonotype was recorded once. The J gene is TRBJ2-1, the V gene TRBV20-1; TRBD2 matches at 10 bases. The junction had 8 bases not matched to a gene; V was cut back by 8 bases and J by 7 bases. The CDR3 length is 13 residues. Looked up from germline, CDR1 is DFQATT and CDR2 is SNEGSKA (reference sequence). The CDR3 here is CSPLAGVGNEQFF. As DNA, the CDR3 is TGCAGTCCTCTAGCGGGAGTGGGGAATGAGCAGTTCTTC.

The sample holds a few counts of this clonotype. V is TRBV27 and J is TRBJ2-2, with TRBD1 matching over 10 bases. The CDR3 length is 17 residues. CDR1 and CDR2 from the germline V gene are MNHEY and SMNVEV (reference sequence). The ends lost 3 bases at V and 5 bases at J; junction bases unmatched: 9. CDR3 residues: CASSFNTPDRGTGELFF. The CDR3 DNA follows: TGTGCCAGCAGTTTCAATACCCCGGACAGGGGGACCGGGGAGCTGTTTTTT.